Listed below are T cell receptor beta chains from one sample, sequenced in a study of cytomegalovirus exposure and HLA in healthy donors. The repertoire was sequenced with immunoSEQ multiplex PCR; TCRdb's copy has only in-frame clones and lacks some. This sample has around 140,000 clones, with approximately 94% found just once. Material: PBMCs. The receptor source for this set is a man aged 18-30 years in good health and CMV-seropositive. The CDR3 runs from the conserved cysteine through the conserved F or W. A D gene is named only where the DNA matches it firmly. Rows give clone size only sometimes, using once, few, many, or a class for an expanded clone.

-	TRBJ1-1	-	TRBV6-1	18	TGTGCCAGCAGTGAGACCCGGGCCCAGGGAAGGGGGAACACTGAAGCTTTCTTT	CASSETRAQGRGNTEAFF
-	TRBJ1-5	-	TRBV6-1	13	TGTGCCAGCAGTGACTCGGGGTGGCAGCCCCAGCATTTT	CASSDSGWQPQHF
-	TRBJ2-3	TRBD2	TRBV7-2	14	TGTGCCAGCAGCTTTGGTAGCGGGGGGGATACGCAGTATTTT	CASSFGSGGDTQYF
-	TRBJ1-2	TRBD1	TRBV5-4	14	TGTGCCAGCAGCGCCGACAGGGGGCCGGATGGCTACACCTTC	CASSADRGPDGYTF
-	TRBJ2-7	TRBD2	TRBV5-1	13	TGCGCCAGCAGCTACGCTAGCGGGGGCGAGCAGTACTTC	CASSYASGGEQYF
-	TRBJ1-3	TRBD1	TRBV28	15	TGTGCCAGCAGTCTACCCGGACAGGGTGGAAACACCATATATTTT	CASSLPGQGGNTIYF
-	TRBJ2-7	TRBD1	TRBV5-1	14	TGCGCCAGCAGCCTTGCTGGACAGGGGAACGAGCAGTACTTC	CASSLAGQGNEQYF
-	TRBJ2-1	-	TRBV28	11	TGTGCCAGCAGTCTTACTAGGGAGCAGTTCTTC	CASSLTREQFF
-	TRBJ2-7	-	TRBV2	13	TGTGCCAGCAGCGGACAGGCGGAGGGAGAGCAGTACTTC	CASSGQAEGEQYF
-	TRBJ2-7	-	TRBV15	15	TGTGCCACCAGCAGAGGAGTCGGCGGCTCCTACGAGCAGTACTTC	CATSRGVGGSYEQYF
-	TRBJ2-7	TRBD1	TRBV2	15	TGTGCCAGCAGTGAAGGGACAGGAACCTCCGCCCTACAGTACTTC	CASSEGTGTSALQYF
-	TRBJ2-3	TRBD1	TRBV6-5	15	TGTGCCAGCAGTTACACGGGGACAGGGCTAGATACGCAGTATTTT	CASSYTGTGLDTQYF
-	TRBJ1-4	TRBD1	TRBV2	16	TGTGCCAGCAACCGGGACAGGATAACAACTAATGAAAAACTGTTTTTT	CASNRDRITTNEKLFF
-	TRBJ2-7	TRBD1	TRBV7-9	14	TGTGCCAGCAGCCACCGGGACAGGGCCTACGAGCAGTACTTC	CASSHRDRAYEQYF
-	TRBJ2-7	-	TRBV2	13	TGTGCCAGCAGTGATGGAGGCGGGGTAGGGCAGTACTTC	CASSDGGGVGQYF
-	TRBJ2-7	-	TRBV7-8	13	TGTGCCAGCAGCCTTTTAGGAGCCTACGAGCAGTACTTC	CASSLLGAYEQYF
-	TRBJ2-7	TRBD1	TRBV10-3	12	TGTGCCATCGGACAGGGGGACTACGAGCAGTACTTC	CAIGQGDYEQYF
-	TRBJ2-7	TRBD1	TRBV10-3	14	TGTGCCATCAGCCCCGGGACAGGGGGCTACGAGCAGTACTTC	CAISPGTGGYEQYF
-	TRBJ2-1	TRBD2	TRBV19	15	TGTGCCAGTAGTTTCCGGACTAGCGGGACAAATGAGCAGTTCTTC	CASSFRTSGTNEQFF
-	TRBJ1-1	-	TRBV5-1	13	TGCGCCAGCAGCTTGGAGCAGAACACTGAAGCTTTCTTT	CASSLEQNTEAFF
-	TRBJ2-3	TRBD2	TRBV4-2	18	TGTGCCAGCAGCCAAATGAAAGGGGCGGGAGGAGGCACAGATACGCAGTATTTT	CASSQMKGAGGGTDTQYF
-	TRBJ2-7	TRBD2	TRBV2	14	TGTGCCAGCGATTCCGAGGGAGGGCCTTACGAGCAGTACTTC	CASDSEGGPYEQYF
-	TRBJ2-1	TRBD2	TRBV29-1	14	TGCAGCGTCCCAAGCGGGAGAGGATACAATGAGCAGTTCTTC	CSVPSGRGYNEQFF
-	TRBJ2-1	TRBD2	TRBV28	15	TGTGCCAGCAGTTATGGACTAGCGGGAGTCAATGAGCAGTTCTTC	CASSYGLAGVNEQFF
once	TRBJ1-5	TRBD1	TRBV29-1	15	TGCAGCGTTGGACAGGGGACGGGTAGCAATCAGCCCCAGCATTTT	CSVGQGTGSNQPQHF
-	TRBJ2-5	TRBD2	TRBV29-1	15	TGCAGCGTTGGGACTAGCGGGAGTACCCAAGAGACCCAGTACTTC	CSVGTSGSTQETQYF
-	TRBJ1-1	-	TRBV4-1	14	TGCGCCAGCAGCCAAGATAGGACAGTTCTTGAAGCTTTCTTT	CASSQDRTVLEAFF
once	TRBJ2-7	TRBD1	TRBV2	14	TGTGCCAGCAGGGGCCAGGACAGGTCCTACGAGCAGTACTTC	CASRGQDRSYEQYF
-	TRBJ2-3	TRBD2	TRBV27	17	TGTGCCAGCAGTTTATTATCTAGCGGGGGATCGACAGATACGCAGTATTTT	CASSLLSSGGSTDTQYF
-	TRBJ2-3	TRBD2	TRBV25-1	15	TGTGCCAGCAGTGAACTGGGACTAGCGGCAGATACGCAGTATTTT	CASSELGLAADTQYF
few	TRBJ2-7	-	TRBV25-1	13	TGTGCCAGTTCCGGGACATCGACCTACGAGCAGTACTTC	CASSGTSTYEQYF
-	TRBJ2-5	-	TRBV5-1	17	TGCGCCAGCAGCTTGGCTGGGTCAGGGAGGTACCAAGAGACCCAGTACTTC	CASSLAGSGRYQETQYF
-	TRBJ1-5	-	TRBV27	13	TGTGCCAGCAGTTTGTCCGGGAATCAGCCCCAGCATTTT	CASSLSGNQPQHF
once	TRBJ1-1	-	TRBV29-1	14	TGCAGCGTTGAACAACGGAGGGCTACCACTGAAGCTTTCTTT	CSVEQRRATTEAFF
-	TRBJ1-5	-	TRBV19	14	TGTGCCAGTAGTATACGGGGAGAGGATCAGCCCCAGCATTTT	CASSIRGEDQPQHF
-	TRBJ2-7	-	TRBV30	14	TGTGCCTGGAGTATTGCGGGGACCTGGGACGAGCAGTACTTC	CAWSIAGTWDEQYF
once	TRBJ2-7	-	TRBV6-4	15	TGTGCCAGCAGTGACAGGGCCAGGGGGGACTACGAGCAGTACTTC	CASSDRARGDYEQYF
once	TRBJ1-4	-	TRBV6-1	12	TGTGCCAGCAGTTTCTCGAATGAAAAACTGTTTTTT	CASSFSNEKLFF
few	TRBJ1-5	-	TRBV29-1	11	TGCAGCGTTGGGGAGTTTCAGCCCCAGCATTTT	CSVGEFQPQHF
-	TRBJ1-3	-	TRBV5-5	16	TGTGCCAGCAGCCTCACAGAGGGTTCCTCTGGAAACACCATATATTTT	CASSLTEGSSGNTIYF
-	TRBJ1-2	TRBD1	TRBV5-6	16	TGTGCCAGCAGCTTGGAGCGGGACAGGGTGTACTATGGCTACACCTTC	CASSLERDRVYYGYTF
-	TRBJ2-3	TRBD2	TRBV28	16	TGTGCCAGCAGTTCTTCCCGACTAGCGGGAGGGCCGTGGGCGAATTTT	CASSSSRLAGGPWANF
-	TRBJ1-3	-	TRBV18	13	TGTGCCAGCTCACTCGACAGTGGAAACACCATATATTTT	CASSLDSGNTIYF
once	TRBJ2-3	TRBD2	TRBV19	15	TGTGCCAGTAGTATAACTAGCGGGTTCACAGATACGCAGTATTTT	CASSITSGFTDTQYF
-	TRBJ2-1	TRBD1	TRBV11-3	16	TGTGCCAGCAGCTTAGGGGGGACAGGGAACTACAATGAGCAGTTCTTC	CASSLGGTGNYNEQFF
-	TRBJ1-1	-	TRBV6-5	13	TGTGCCAGCCGATTCGTAGTGAACACTGAAGCTTTCTTT	CASRFVVNTEAFF
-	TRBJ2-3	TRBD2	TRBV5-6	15	TGTGCCAGCAGCCCAACAGCGGGGGCCACAGATACGCAGTATTTT	CASSPTAGATDTQYF
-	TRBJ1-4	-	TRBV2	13	TGTGCCAGCAGCGCCGAACAGGACGAAAAACTGTTTTTT	CASSAEQDEKLFF
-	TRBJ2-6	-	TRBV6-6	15	TGTGCCAGCAGTTACTCGGGGCCTGGGGCCAACGTCCTGACTTTC	CASSYSGPGANVLTF
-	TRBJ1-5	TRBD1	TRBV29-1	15	TGCAGCGTTGCGTGGGGACAGGGGTACAATCAGCCCCAGCATTTT	CSVAWGQGYNQPQHF
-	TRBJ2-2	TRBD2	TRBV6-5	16	TGTGCCAGCAGTTACACTAGCGGGACAAACACCGGGGAGCTGTTTTTT	CASSYTSGTNTGELFF
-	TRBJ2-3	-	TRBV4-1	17	TGCGCCAGCAGCCGACTACAGACCCAGAGTAGCACAGATACGCAGTATTTT	CASSRLQTQSSTDTQYF